This T cell receptor (beta chain) was identified in a study of T cells in Graves' hyperthyroidism and ophthalmopathy. Study-wide results and caveats: Blood also held most thyroid clonotypes expanded beyond 0.001.

Using RNA transcripts as the source, TCR beta CDR3 regions were amplified. During a first-round RT-PCR of the TCR CDR3, the HTBI primer set was used. TCRdb used MiXCR to reprocess the multiplex PCR reads, holding one entry per CDR3 protein. The table includes some 250,000 distinct CDR3 sequences, 13% to 15% detected once. The CDR3 is made up of 13 amino acids. Trimming stripped 6 bases from V and 8 bases from J, with 16 bases between. The germline gives CDR1 MDHEN, CDR2 SYDVKM. In regard to this clonotype: The antigen is unknown.

Patients aged 18 to 65 had newly diagnosed hyperthyroidism that had lasted under 2 months. Thyroid ultrasound and orbital computed tomography, with clinical symptoms and serum thyroxine and TRAb, informed diagnoses. Fresh 10 ml peripheral blood yielded PBMCs. The sequenced material came from blood. The rearrangement links TRBV28 to TRBJ1-2; D is uncertain. This receptor was identified in a woman between 35 and 50 years old with Graves' hyperthyroidism that later progressed to Graves' ophthalmopathy. Here the CDR3 DNA reads TGTGCCAGCAGGAGCATGTACCCGGGCGGCTACACCTTC. Translating it yields CASRSMYPGGYTF.